This T cell receptor beta chain was documented in a study of T cell repertoires in aging, cancer and after chemotherapy. At the level of the study: Patients with glioblastoma brain tumors were sampled before and after temozolomide-based therapy. The whole study produced a dataset of millions of TCR reads.

Amplification of TCR beta used genomic DNA extracted from peripheral blood. Rearranged V-D-J TRB sequences were amplified with a mixed TRB-A/B primer pool. One entry per CDR3 protein, called by TCRdb with MiXCR from the multiplex PCR reads. This table has over 3,000 distinct CDR3 sequences, 25% to 35% appearing once. Turning to this clonotype: Its antigen is not identified.

The CDR3 loop spans 12 amino acids. The ends were cut back, 1 base at V and 4 bases at J, with 4 bases in the middle. Germline V gene sequence: CDR1 LNHNV, CDR2 YYDKDF (reference sequence). Study-wide findings and caveats: In cancer patients, declining TCR diversity with age involved lost richness and lost evenness. Across the chemotherapy interval, each cancer cohort showed higher median generation probability, suggesting thymic rebound.

V gene TRBV15 combines with J gene TRBJ1-2, with D unclear. The specimen sequenced was blood. The sequence was collected from a human donor with a solid tumor. CDR3 DNA sequence: TGTGCCACCAGCAGAGGGGTCTATGGCTACACCTTC. This codes for CATSRGVYGYTF. Drawing the rest from reference TRBV15 and TRBJ1-2, the complete variable domain is DAMVIQNPRYQVTQFGKPVTLSCSQTLNHNVMYWYQQKSSQAPKLLFHYYDKDFNNEADTPDNFQSRRPNTSFCFLDIRSPGLGDTAMYLCATSRGVYGYTFGSGTRLTVV.